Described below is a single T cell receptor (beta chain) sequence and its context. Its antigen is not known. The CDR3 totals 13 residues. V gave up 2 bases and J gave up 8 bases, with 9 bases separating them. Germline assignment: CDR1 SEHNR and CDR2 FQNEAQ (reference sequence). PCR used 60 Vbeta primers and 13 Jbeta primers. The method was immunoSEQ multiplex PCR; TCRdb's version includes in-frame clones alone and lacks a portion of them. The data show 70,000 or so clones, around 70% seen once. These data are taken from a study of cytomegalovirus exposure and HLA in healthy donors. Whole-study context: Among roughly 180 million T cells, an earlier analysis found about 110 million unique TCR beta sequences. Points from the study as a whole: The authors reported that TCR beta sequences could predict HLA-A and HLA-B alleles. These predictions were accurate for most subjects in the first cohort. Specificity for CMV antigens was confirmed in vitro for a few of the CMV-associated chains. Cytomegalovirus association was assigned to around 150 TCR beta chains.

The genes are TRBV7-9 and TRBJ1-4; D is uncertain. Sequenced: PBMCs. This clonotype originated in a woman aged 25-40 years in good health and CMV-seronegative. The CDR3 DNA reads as TGTGCCAGCAGCTTACCGGGAGCGGAAAAACTGTTTTTT. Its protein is CASSLPGAEKLFF.